Listed below are T cell receptor beta chains from one sample, sequenced in a study of CD8 T cells in Susac syndrome. TCRdb ran MiXCR on the immunoSEQ multiplex PCR reads and lists one entry per CDR3 protein. The sample has about 47,000 distinct CDR3 sequences; around 92% are singletons. Sequencing was done on a sample of CD8+ T cells from PBMCs. The receptors were gathered from a human donor in good health. Each CDR3 is given with its conserved first and last residue. A D gene is named only where the DNA matches it firmly. Part of the rows lack a size; the others show once, few, many or a class for expanded clones.

>TRBJ1-1|once|TRBV20-1|-
CSAEPGNTEAFF
TGCAGTGCTGAACCAGGGAACACTGAAGCTTTCTTT
>TRBJ2-1|-|TRBV30|TRBD2
CAWSAPGLDFYEQFF
TGTGCCTGGAGTGCCCCGGGACTAGATTTTTATGAGCAGTTCTTC
>TRBJ2-7|-|TRBV30|TRBD1
CAWSVPRQGAYEQYF
TGTGCCTGGAGTGTACCGAGGCAGGGGGCCTACGAGCAGTACTTC
>TRBJ2-1|-|TRBV7-9|-
CAAEQAYNEQFF
TGTGCCGCCGAACAGGCCTACAATGAGCAGTTCTTC
>TRBJ1-1|-|TRBV4-1|-
CASSQLNVPGHEAFF
TGCGCCAGCAGCCAACTTAACGTACCGGGACATGAAGCTTTCTTT
>TRBJ2-2|-|TRBV18|TRBD2
CASSPRLAERNTGELFF
TGTGCCAGCTCTCCCAGACTAGCGGAGAGGAACACCGGGGAGCTGTTTTTT
>TRBJ2-1|-|TRBV7-9|TRBD2
CASSYSGRAYNEQFF
TGTGCCAGCAGCTATAGCGGGAGGGCCTACAATGAGCAGTTCTTC
>TRBJ2-3|-|TRBV4-3|TRBD2
CASSQDLAGEEDTQYF
TGCGCCAGCAGCCAAGATCTAGCGGGAGAGGAAGATACGCAGTATTTT
>TRBJ1-1|-|TRBV6-2/TRBV6-3|-
CASSLGDEAFF
TGTGCCAGCAGTCTAGGGGATGAAGCTTTCTTT
>TRBJ2-1|-|TRBV5-4|TRBD2
CASSLRTRIDNEQFF
TGTGCCAGCAGCCTCCGGACTAGGATCGACAATGAGCAGTTCTTC
>TRBJ2-7|-|TRBV6-5|TRBD1
CASSYSRDSFSYEQYF
TGTGCCAGCAGTTACTCGAGGGACAGCTTCTCCTACGAGCAGTACTTC
>TRBJ2-7|-|TRBV7-8|TRBD2
CASSFLAGKALSYEQYF
TGTGCCAGCAGCTTCCTAGCGGGAAAAGCCCTCTCCTACGAGCAGTACTTC
>TRBJ2-7|-|TRBV11-2|TRBD2
CASQTPGTSGTGGSSYEQYF
TGTGCCAGTCAAACTCCGGGGACTAGCGGAACTGGGGGAAGCTCCTACGAGCAGTACTTC
>TRBJ2-7|-|TRBV20-1|-
CSARPRTYEQYF
TGCAGTGCCCGGCCTAGAACCTACGAGCAGTACTTC
>TRBJ1-1|-|TRBV20-1|-
CSARESGGTTEAFF
TGCAGTGCTAGAGAGTCCGGGGGCACCACTGAAGCTTTCTTT
>TRBJ2-7|-|TRBV19|TRBD2
CASSPRTSAVSYEQYF
TGTGCCAGTAGCCCCCGGACTAGCGCCGTTTCCTACGAGCAGTACTTC
>TRBJ2-1|once|TRBV6-5|TRBD2
CASSYTGLAGFTYNEQFF
TGTGCCAGCAGTTACACGGGACTAGCGGGATTTACCTACAATGAGCAGTTCTTC
>TRBJ2-7|-|TRBV20-1|-
CSARPQGTYEQYF
TGCAGTGCACGACCCCAGGGGACCTACGAGCAGTACTTC
>TRBJ2-7|-|TRBV2|-
CAKREIAVSYEQYF
TGTGCCAAAAGGGAGATAGCGGTCTCCTACGAGCAGTACTTC
>TRBJ2-1|-|TRBV6-4|TRBD2
CASSDSTSGSNEQFF
TGTGCCAGCAGTGACTCGACTAGCGGGAGTAATGAGCAGTTCTTC
>TRBJ2-1|-|TRBV5-1|TRBD1
CASSLLDRELNEQFF
TGCGCCAGCAGCCTTCTCGACAGGGAACTAAATGAGCAGTTCTTC
>TRBJ2-3|once|TRBV28|-
CASSFARTDTQYF
TGTGCCAGCAGTTTCGCCCGCACAGATACGCAGTATTTT
>TRBJ1-1|-|TRBV27|TRBD1
CASSLSTQGATEAFF
TGTGCCAGCAGTTTAAGTACACAGGGGGCTACTGAAGCTTTCTTT
>TRBJ2-7|-|TRBV20-1|TRBD2
CSALGRWGLAGGLSSYEQYF
TGCAGTGCTTTAGGCCGATGGGGACTAGCGGGAGGCTTGAGCTCCTACGAGCAGTACTTC
>TRBJ2-5|-|TRBV12-3/TRBV12-4|-
CASSWKTDQETQYF
TGTGCCAGCAGTTGGAAGACAGATCAAGAGACCCAGTACTTC
>TRBJ1-4|-|TRBV5-4|-
CASSQKSGGEKLFF
TGTGCCAGCAGCCAAAAATCGGGAGGTGAAAAACTGTTTTTT
>TRBJ1-2|-|TRBV12-5|-
CASGPLGVSYGYTF
TGTGCTAGTGGTCCCCTTGGGGTTAGCTATGGCTACACCTTC
>TRBJ2-7|-|TRBV12-3/TRBV12-4|-
CASSPRESYEQYF
TGTGCCAGCAGCCCCCGGGAGTCCTACGAGCAGTACTTC
>TRBJ2-3|-|TRBV5-1|TRBD2
CASSSFTGLAPTDTQYF
TGCGCCAGCAGCTCCTTTACAGGACTAGCGCCCACAGATACGCAGTATTTT
>TRBJ2-4|-|TRBV20-1|-
CSASRPTVAKNIQYF
TGCAGTGCTAGTAGGCCAACCGTAGCCAAAAACATTCAGTACTTC
>TRBJ2-7|-|TRBV12-5|-
CASGLLGDEQYF
TGTGCTAGTGGTTTGCTGGGGGACGAGCAGTACTTC
>TRBJ2-1|-|TRBV13|TRBD2
CASSLRTGGPRGEQFF
TGTGCCAGCAGCTTAAGGACGGGAGGGCCCAGGGGTGAGCAGTTCTTC
>TRBJ1-2|-|TRBV7-9|-
CASSLAGLADYGYTF
TGTGCCAGCAGCTTAGCAGGGTTGGCTGACTATGGCTACACCTTC
>TRBJ1-5|once|TRBV16|-
CASLGQASNQPQHF
TGTGCCAGCCTCGGTCAAGCTAGCAATCAGCCCCAGCATTTT
>TRBJ1-5|-|TRBV23-1|-
CASSHRLGGGRNQPQHF
TGCGCCAGCAGTCACCGCCTCGGGGGGGGGAGGAATCAGCCCCAGCATTTT
>TRBJ2-1|-|TRBV9|-
CASSPRPARHNEQFF
TGTGCCAGCAGCCCCCGCCCCGCCAGACACAATGAGCAGTTCTTC
>TRBJ1-5|-|TRBV10-1|-
CASSEGDSNQPQHF
TGCGCCAGCAGTGAGGGGGACAGCAATCAGCCCCAGCATTTT
>TRBJ2-2|-|TRBV7-9|-
CASSRGTGELFF
TGTGCCAGCAGCAGGGGTACCGGGGAGCTGTTTTTT
>TRBJ2-7|-|TRBV2|TRBD2
CASSGLAASYEQYF
TGTGCCAGCAGTGGACTAGCGGCCTCCTACGAGCAGTACTTC
>TRBJ1-1|-|TRBV29-1|TRBD1
CSVDTGQDTEAFF
TGCAGCGTTGATACGGGACAGGACACTGAAGCTTTCTTT
>TRBJ2-7|-|TRBV7-9|-
CASSLSRGFYEQYF
TGTGCCAGCAGCTTATCTAGAGGATTCTACGAGCAGTACTTC
>TRBJ2-7|once|TRBV11-2|TRBD2
CASTPGGRWAGEQYF
TGTGCCAGCACTCCCGGCGGGAGATGGGCGGGGGAGCAGTACTTC
>TRBJ2-1|-|TRBV12-3/TRBV12-4|-
CASSLTMEQFF
TGTGCCAGCAGTCTAACGATGGAGCAGTTCTTC
>TRBJ1-1|-|TRBV9|-
CASSVGDDTEAFF
TGTGCCAGCAGCGTAGGGGACGACACTGAAGCTTTCTTT
>TRBJ1-1|-|TRBV30|TRBD1
CAWRSGTAEAFF
TGTGCCTGGAGGTCCGGGACAGCTGAAGCTTTCTTT
>TRBJ2-3|-|TRBV10-3|-
CAISELKIQSTDTQYF
TGTGCCATCAGTGAGTTGAAAATCCAAAGCACAGATACGCAGTATTTT
>TRBJ2-7|-|TRBV12-3/TRBV12-4|-
CASSIGRDRDKYF
TGTGCCAGCAGTATCGGCAGGGATAGAGATAAGTACTTC
>TRBJ2-7|-|TRBV4-3|-
CASSQQDNSYEQYF
TGCGCCAGCAGCCAACAAGACAACTCCTACGAGCAGTACTTC
>TRBJ2-3|once|TRBV7-9|-
CATQRPGLPDTQYF
TGTGCCACCCAAAGACCGGGACTCCCAGATACGCAGTATTTT
>TRBJ2-7|once|TRBV11-2|TRBD1
CASSPGTEAYEQYF
TGTGCCAGCAGCCCCGGGACAGAGGCCTACGAGCAGTACTTC
>TRBJ2-7|-|TRBV11-2|TRBD1
CASSLRDRGLYEQYF
TGTGCCAGCAGCTTGCGGGACAGGGGGCTCTACGAGCAGTACTTC
>TRBJ1-2|-|TRBV27|-
CASSPGFSYDYGYTF
TGTGCCAGCAGTCCAGGGTTTAGCTACGACTATGGCTACACCTTC
>TRBJ2-7|-|TRBV27|-
CASSPHPGEQYF
TGTGCCAGCAGTCCCCATCCCGGCGAGCAGTACTTC
>TRBJ2-7|-|TRBV25-1|TRBD1
CASSELRQGSYEQYF
TGTGCCAGCAGTGAACTCAGACAGGGCTCCTACGAGCAGTACTTC
>TRBJ2-7|once|TRBV10-1|TRBD1
CASSGDRGRVNEQYF
TGCGCCAGCAGTGGTGACAGGGGCCGAGTTAACGAGCAGTACTTC
>TRBJ2-7|-|TRBV7-9|TRBD1
CASGLPGTGYEQYF
TGTGCCAGCGGCCTCCCCGGGACAGGGTACGAGCAGTACTTC
>TRBJ2-3|once|TRBV18|TRBD1
CASSDPGQSTDTQYF
TGTGCCAGCTCGGACCCGGGACAGTCCACAGATACGCAGTATTTT
>TRBJ2-7|-|TRBV2|TRBD1
CASRGTGEHEQYF
TGTGCCAGCAGGGGGACAGGGGAGCACGAGCAGTACTTC
>TRBJ2-1|once|TRBV19|-
CAVGFGGYNEQFF
TGTGCCGTAGGGTTCGGAGGGTACAATGAGCAGTTCTTC